This T cell receptor beta chain emerged from a study of CD8+ T cells in alopecia areata. Study findings and constraints: The study also sequences resident alphabeta T cells of normal skin in scalp samples. Clonality in lesional scalp, especially alopecia totalis/universalis, exceeded that of normal scalp. The study found TCR sharing across patients less clear than in mice, possibly for HLA reasons.

The authors extracted RNA and reverse transcribed it into cDNA as the sequencing template. Measured with immunoSEQ multiplex PCR; TCRdb has only the in-frame clones, and not every one. The sample yields fewer than 90,000 clones, around 54% seen once. A note on this clone: The antigen is undetermined.

This CDR3 spans 15 amino acids. Germline CDR1 reads WSHSY; CDR2 reads SAAADI. The germline V and J ends were trimmed by 0 bases and 10 bases, with 18 bases remaining between them. Specimen: NKG2D-high CD8+ T cells sorted from blood. The clonotype comes from a human donor with alopecia areata. J is TRBJ1-1 and V is TRBV10-2; tentative D call: TRBD1 (5 bases). Written as DNA, the CDR3 is TGCGCCAGCAGTGAGTCGAGCGGGGGGGTCGTAGGAGCTTTCTTT. Translating gives CASSESSGGVVGAFF.